These T cell receptor beta chains were read from a single sample in a study of control samples from healthy donors and cancer patients. Assay used: immunoSEQ multiplex PCR; TCRdb lists only in-frame clones, some missing. The sample shows about 58,000 clones, around 87% of them seen only once. Specimen: PBMCs. The origin of the receptors is a woman aged 60 to 75 with lung cancer. CDR3s include the opening cysteine and the closing phenylalanine or tryptophan. Fields, in order: clone size, D gene, V gene, J gene, CDR3 protein, CDR3 DNA. The D gene is left open where the match is weak. Clone sizes are given selectively: once, few, many, or a class where the clone is expanded.

-	-	TRBV10-2	TRBJ2-7	CASSRGEQYF	TGCGCCAGCAGCCGCGGCGAGCAGTACTTC
-	-	TRBV3-1/TRBV3-2	TRBJ1-2	CASSQEVAGDAGYTF	TGTGCCAGCAGCCAAGAAGTTGCAGGGGATGCGGGCTACACCTTC
-	TRBD2	TRBV15	TRBJ2-5	CATSRGGAGEVTQYF	TGTGCCACCAGCAGAGGGGGAGCGGGGGAGGTGACCCAGTACTTC
once	-	TRBV18	TRBJ2-3	CASSSGPASTDTQYF	TGTGCCAGCTCATCGGGCCCAGCTAGCACAGATACGCAGTATTTT
-	TRBD1	TRBV5-1	TRBJ1-4	CASSQRTGNEKLFF	TGCGCCAGCAGCCAACGGACAGGGAATGAAAAACTGTTTTTT
-	-	TRBV12-3/TRBV12-4	TRBJ2-1	CASSTSGGTGFF	TGTGCCAGCAGCACATCCGGAGGCACGGGGTTCTTC
-	-	TRBV3-1/TRBV3-2	TRBJ1-6	CASSAGGGNSPLHF	TGTGCCAGCAGCGCCGGGGGGGGAAATTCACCCCTCCACTTT
-	TRBD1	TRBV30	TRBJ1-5	CAYTGQRNQPQHF	TGTGCCTATACGGGACAGCGAAATCAGCCCCAGCATTTT
-	-	TRBV7-9	TRBJ2-2	CASSLETGTGELFF	TGTGCCAGCAGCTTAGAAACGGGGACCGGGGAGCTGTTTTTT
-	-	TRBV27	TRBJ1-2	CASSQDRLYGYTF	TGTGCCAGCAGCCAGGACAGACTCTATGGCTACACCTTC
-	TRBD2	TRBV5-1	TRBJ2-1	CASSLSGYNEQFF	TGCGCCAGCAGCCTTAGCGGGTACAATGAGCAGTTCTTC
-	-	TRBV20-1	TRBJ1-1	CSAREHEAFF	TGCAGTGCACGGGAACATGAAGCTTTCTTT
-	-	TRBV5-1	TRBJ1-2	CASSLAQDSYGYTF	TGCGCCAGCAGCTTGGCCCAGGACAGCTATGGCTACACCTTC
-	TRBD1	TRBV5-1	TRBJ1-4	CASSLGTGSGEKLFF	TGCGCCAGCAGCCTGGGGACAGGGTCCGGTGAAAAACTGTTTTTT